The present T cell receptor beta chain was sequenced within a study of shared clonotypes between healthy human individuals. TCRdb's table, derived via immunoSEQ multiplex PCR, lists solely in-frame clones and lacks some. The sample lists more than 2,000,000 clones, more than 85% occurring once. This clone occurred once. Its antigen is as yet unknown. Healthy adults negative for HIV, lacking recent acute infections or vaccinations, served as donors. Germline V gene data show CDR1 as MRHNA and CDR2 as SNTAGT. The CDR3 runs to 13 residues. The ends were cut back, 8 bases at V and 0 bases at J, with 9 bases in the middle. Study results and caveats: Shared clonotypes across all four donors exceeded non-shared ones in generation probability. In general, naive subsets displayed greater estimated richness than memory subsets did. Clonotype sharing among donors was expected to depend on sequencing depth.

The clonotype was recovered from a man aged 18 to 35 in good health. Some clones in this sample may be carry-over from other donors' samples. The sample comprised naive CD4+ T cells from PBMCs. Subset: CD45RA+ positively selected. This rearrangement joins TRBV6-4 to TRBJ2-3; the D is unclear. This chain's CDR3 is CASWSGSTDTQYF. Here the CDR3 DNA reads TGTGCCAGCTGGTCCGGGAGCACAGATACGCAGTATTTT.